Listed below are T cell receptor beta chains from one sample, sequenced in a study of patients and donors after allogeneic stem cell transplantation. TCRdb passed the RT-PCR reads through MiXCR, listing each CDR3 protein once. Among around 90,000 distinct CDR3 sequences listed, about 44% were seen once. Sequenced sample: blood, either unsorted or a sorted T cell fraction (not recorded which). These receptors all come from a human donor who was either an allogeneic HSCT recipient or a stem cell or donor lymphocyte infusion donor (not recorded which). It is not recorded whose cells these are; they may come from a transplant donor. The CDR3 runs from the conserved cysteine through the conserved F or W. The D gene is left open where the match is weak.

D | J | length | V | CDR3 | DNA
TRBD1 | TRBJ2-1 | 16 | TRBV24-1 | CATSDSGTGGGNEQFF | TGTGCCACCAGTGACTCAGGGACAGGGGGAGGCAATGAGCAGTTCTTC
. | TRBJ1-2 | 12 | TRBV27 | CASSPAGYGYTF | TGTGCCAGCAGTCCGGCAGGGTATGGCTACACCTTC
. | TRBJ1-5 | 15 | TRBV6-5 | CASSRMPYSNQPQHF | TGTGCCAGCAGCCGCATGCCCTATAGCAATCAGCCCCAGCATTTT
. | TRBJ1-2 | 14 | TRBV20-1 | CSAPSQASNYGYTF | TGCAGTGCTCCAAGTCAGGCATCTAACTATGGCTACACCTTC
. | TRBJ1-4 | 14 | TRBV18 | CASSLGPRGEKLFF | TGTGCCAGCTCACTCGGGCCTAGAGGGGAAAAACTGTTTTTT
. | TRBJ2-7 | 15 | TRBV21-1 | CASSIHRDRNYEQYF | TGTGCCAGCAGCATACACCGGGACAGGAACTACGAGCAGTACTTC
TRBD1 | TRBJ1-1 | 11 | TRBV6-5 | CASRRQGEAFF | TGTGCCAGCAGACGACAGGGAGAAGCTTTCTTT
TRBD1 | TRBJ1-2 | 14 | TRBV12-3/TRBV12-4 | CASSTGTGLAGYTF | TGTGCCAGCAGTACCGGGACAGGCCTCGCGGGCTACACCTTC
TRBD1 | TRBJ1-2 | 15 | TRBV7-2 | CASSTPGDRNYGYTF | TGTGCCAGCAGCACCCCTGGGGACAGAAACTATGGCTACACCTTC
. | TRBJ2-5 | 15 | TRBV3-1 | CASSQLFPLQETQYF | TGTGCCAGCAGCCAGTTGTTCCCGCTCCAAGAGACCCAGTACTTC